This T cell receptor (beta chain) was profiled in a study of CD8 T cells in ankylosing spondylitis. Findings and caveats of the study: Those disease-linked clones were CD8+; they were also relatively rare in peripheral blood. Blood from ankylosing spondylitis patients appeared to carry a characteristic roughly 8-variant TCR beta motif.

V dropped 6 bases and J dropped 8 bases, with 23 bases sitting between them. The CDR3 is 15 amino acids. A few counts support this clonotype. Its target is unknown. Libraries for TCR beta were made by quantitative 5'-RACE with molecular barcodes. TCRdb independently ran MiXCR on the 5' RACE reads; one entry per CDR3 protein. The sample lists roughly 400,000 distinct CDR3 sequences, 20% to 25% occurring once. Sequences were obtained from blood, either unsorted or a sorted T cell fraction (not recorded which). This rearrangement joins TRBV12-3 or TRBV12-4 to TRBJ2-7; maybe TRBD1 (5 bases). The source of this sequence is a male donor with ankylosing spondylitis. The DNA for the CDR3 is TGTGCCAGCAGGGGTGGGGCAGGGTCCGCACTCAAGCAGTACTTC. Its translation: CASRGGAGSALKQYF.